The next 9 T cell receptor beta chains were all read from a single sample in a study of CD8 T cells in Susac syndrome (dated by TCRdb to about 2019). The library was produced with the immunoSEQ multiplex PCR assay. RNA was extracted using the RNeasy kit, and roughly 0.5 to 1 microgram was reverse transcribed with random hexamers. The public reads were reanalyzed by TCRdb: fastp trimming at Q25, MiXCR alignment, in-frame beta chains only. Each CDR3 protein gets just one entry, which takes the most common genes and DNA from the rows behind it. In all, the sample holds over 95,000 distinct CDR3 sequences, and less than 95% of those were seen once. The top ten clonotypes cover over 0.1% of the sample. Sequences were obtained from CD8+ T cells from PBMCs. The receptors were gathered from a human donor in good health.

The chain employs TRBV10-3 and TRBJ2-3; 10 nucleotides match TRBD1. The V gene's germline CDR1 is ENHRY and CDR2 SYGVKD. The CDR3 has 14 amino acids. The V gene end was trimmed by 6 bases and the J gene end by 6 bases; junction bases not matched to a gene: 6. CDR3 sequence reads: CAISRDRGRDTQYF. The CDR3 nucleotides read TGTGCCATCAGCCGGGACAGGGGTCGGGATACGCAGTATTTT.

This clonotype was counted only a few times. The chain has TRBV7-9 and TRBJ2-7, with no clear D. The length of the CDR3 is 13 residues. CDR1 is SEHNR and CDR2 is FQNEAQ in the germline V gene (reference sequence). Trimming removed 8 bases from V and 2 bases from J, with 13 bases in between. The CDR3 protein is CASSPRGPYEQYF. The CDR3 bases are TGTGCCAGCTCCCCACGCGGACCCTACGAGCAGTACTTC.

The gene calls are TRBV5-4 and TRBJ2-1, with D possibly TRBD1 on 7 matching bases. The CDR3 is 13 residues long. Germline CDR1 is SGHNT and CDR2 is YYREEE (reference sequence). Trimming cost V 4 bases and J 5 bases, with 10 bases left between them. The CDR3 loop is CASSGGTDNEQFF. CDR3 sequence (DNA): TGTGCCAGCAGCGGAGGGACAGACAATGAGCAGTTCTTC.

The chain carries TRBV14 and TRBJ2-7, with 8 bases fitting TRBD2. After removal of 2 bases from V and 4 bases from J, the junction contained 16 bases not matched to a gene. Germline CDR1 SGHDN, CDR2 FVKESK. This CDR3 is 18 amino acids long. Here the CDR3 DNA reads TGTGCCAGCAGCCAATACGAGGGGCTCGCGGGGGGCCGTTACGAGCAGTACTTC. The encoded protein is CASSQYEGLAGGRYEQYF.

The chain employs TRBV1 and TRBJ2-1; the table's D call of TRBD2 was not tested on the DNA. TRBV1 is listed as a pseudogene. The CDR3 is made up of 17 amino acids. The CDR3 sequence is CTSSQYSGTSGYNEQFF. CDR3 nucleotides: TGCACCAGCAGCCAATATTCCGGGACTAGCGGGTACAATGAGCAGTTCTTC.

This clonotype was counted a single time. The V and J genes are TRBV7-9 and TRBJ2-6, with D maybe TRBD2 (5 bases). CDR3 length: 15 amino acids. Looked up from germline, CDR1 is SEHNR and CDR2 is FQNEAQ (reference sequence). V was clipped by 10 bases and J by 0 bases, with 13 bases between them. The chain's CDR3 is CATLIGSSGANVLTF. CDR3 DNA: TGTGCCACACTAATAGGGAGCTCTGGGGCCAACGTCCTGACTTTC.

The rearrangement joins TRBV20-1 to TRBJ2-3; D remains ambiguous. Trimming took 0 bases from V and 0 from J, leaving 13 bases between them. The CDR3 is made up of 16 amino acids. CDR1 and CDR2 from the germline V gene are DFQATT and SNEGSKA (reference sequence). The CDR3 coding sequence is TGCAGTGCTAGAGATCAGTACGGGCTTAGCACAGATACGCAGTATTTT. It codes for CSARDQYGLSTDTQYF.

This chain links TRBV6-6 with TRBJ1-5; tentatively, D is TRBD1 (5 bases). This CDR3 comprises 15 residues. Trimming pared 5 bases from V and 5 bases from J, leaving 16 bases between. The germline CDR1 and CDR2 sequences are MNHNY and SVGAGI (reference sequence). CDR3 DNA: TGTGCCAGCAGTAGGGACTCGGGAGGGTATCAGCCCCAGCATTTT. This codes for CASSRDSGGYQPQHF.

The chain recombines TRBV2 with TRBJ2-5; D might be TRBD1 (6 bases). Trimming stripped 6 bases from V and 1 base from J, with 12 bases between. This CDR3 comprises 14 residues. From germline, CDR1 is SNHLY and CDR2 FYNNEI. CDR3 region: CASRADRRQETQYF. The CDR3 coding sequence is TGTGCCAGCAGGGCGGACAGACGCCAAGAGACCCAGTACTTC. Together with reference TRBV2 and TRBJ2-5, the CDR3 gives the full variable domain: EPEVTQTPSHQVTQMGQEVILRCVPISNHLYFYWYRQILGQKVEFLVSFYNNEISEKSEIFDDQFSVERPDGSNFTLKIRSTKLEDSAMYFCASRADRRQETQYFGPGTRLLVL.